This record concerns one T cell receptor beta chain sequence. This clonotype has ten or more counts. Its binding antigen is unknown. Base qualities are missing; no much larger clone stands one base away. This specimen belongs to a study of T cells in Graves' hyperthyroidism and ophthalmopathy (dated by TCRdb to the late 2010s). Notes on the research overall: Peripheral blood was sampled at the time of initial diagnosis, prior to any treatment. A discovery cohort of about 96 patients, about 40 with Graves' ophthalmopathy and 55 to 60 with stable Graves' hyperthyroidism, was used to find distinguishing TCR V-J signatures. Whether ophthalmopathy could be predicted prospectively was tested in an independent validation cohort made up of under 20 hyperthyroidism patients plus 17 patients who later progressed to ophthalmopathy. The approximately 95 discovery patients were divided at random into training and test sets in a 7:3 ratio. Thyroid tissue and blood T-cell repertoires from roughly 6 Graves' hyperthyroidism patients were also compared in the study. After sampling, hyperthyroidism patients received methimazole starting at 30 mg daily, and ophthalmopathy patients received high-dose intravenous methylprednisolone. The paper describes TCR Vbeta CDR3 sequencing of 130 to 150 peripheral blood samples, made up of 43 ophthalmopathy patients, some 80 hyperthyroidism patients and 17 progressor patients. Overall study outcomes, separate from this receptor: Most expanded thyroid clonotypes (frequency above 0.001) were also detected in blood, a finding suggesting that blood repertoires may reflect thyroid immune responses. Sample size was not statistically predetermined, and investigators were not blinded to group allocation. Ophthalmopathy was separated from stable hyperthyroidism by a 13 V-J signature model, with approximately 85% sensitivity and roughly 84% specificity obtained in cross-validation and 80%/75% obtained in testing. In validation, the model predicted progression to ophthalmopathy with around 71% sensitivity and approximately 74% specificity, a median of about 6 months before onset.

The TCR beta CDR3 regions were amplified from the RNA transcripts. The first round of RT-PCR for the TCR CDR3 was performed with the HTBI primer set and the Qiagen OneStep RT-PCR kit. Libraries were constructed in a second round of multiplex PCR, after which size selection and purification were carried out. Sequencing of the libraries was done on an Illumina HiSeq2000 using paired-end 100 bp reads. Regarding the original processing steps: SOAPnuke was used to process the raw data, with reads discarded if the reads contained adapters or uncalled bases, had a mean Phred below 15, or lacked an exact constant-primer or identifier match. COPE v1.2.5 was used to merge the high-quality paired reads, and each unique nucleotide sequence was defined as a clonotype. MiTCR v1.1 was used to align clonotypes to the IMGT TRBV, TRBD and TRBJ reference segments. The analysis was restricted to V-J combinations with a frequency above 0.0001, which together covered just over 99% of the repertoires. The TCS score was defined as F50 (clonal expansion) divided by E x V (chaos), with BLOSUM62-based TCRdist calculated between CDR3 peptides within each V-J. Welch's t-statistics and random forest reduced just over 500 V-J features to 10 to 15, which were used in a naive Bayes classifier (R e1071). The public reads were reanalyzed by TCRdb: fastp trimming at Q25, MiXCR alignment, in-frame beta chains only. Rows with a matching CDR3 protein are joined into one entry that keeps the most common DNA and genes. The authors' filters were not applied to this entry. Counted in this sample were about 290,000 distinct CDR3 sequences; roughly 13% of them appeared once. The leading ten clones occupy around 7.9% of the sample.

The hyperthyroidism patients were between 18 and 65 years old and newly diagnosed, with a disease duration of less than 2 months. Any patient with an uncontrolled infection, another autoimmune disease, pregnancy or lactation was excluded. Clinical symptoms, serum thyroxine and TRAb, thyroid ultrasound, and orbital computed tomography formed the basis for the diagnoses. For progressor patients, blood was drawn at the first diagnosis of hyperthyroidism, before any ophthalmopathy symptoms had appeared. PBMCs were isolated from about 10 ml of fresh peripheral blood by Ficoll-Paque density gradient centrifugation. Patients classed as progressors first received a Graves' hyperthyroidism diagnosis and then went on to develop ophthalmopathy during follow-up. Total RNA was extracted using Trizol reagent, and RNA quality was assessed on an Agilent 2100 Bioanalyzer. CDR3 length: 13 amino acids, cysteine to phenylalanine. CDR3 DNA is the only sequence kept; it has 39 bases, read in frame from the first base. The V end loses 3 bases and the J end loses 5 bases, and a stretch of 10 bases separates them. As encoded in the germline V gene (reference sequence), CDR1 is GTSNPN while CDR2 is SVGIG.

Input material: blood. The chain joins TRBV30 to TRBJ1-4, with the D segment identity uncertain. The TCR sequence derives from a woman in her 30s with Graves' hyperthyroidism that later progressed to Graves' ophthalmopathy. The CDR3: CAWSLETNEKLFF. The DNA sequence is TGTGCCTGGAGCTTGGAAACGAATGAAAAACTGTTTTTT.